Presented here are 23 T cell receptor beta chains from one specimen sequenced in a study of CD4+ T cells in melanoma. Libraries were prepared by immunoSEQ multiplex PCR; TCRdb keeps only in-frame clonotypes and omits some of them. The sample shows 9,500 to 13,000 clones, approximately 78% of them seen only once. Sequenced sample: cells from a culture (not recorded whether cultured in vitro). The source is a human donor with melanoma.

The V gene is TRBV27, the J gene TRBJ2-7; D unresolved. The germline V and J ends were trimmed by 4 bases and 3 bases, with 16 bases remaining between them. This CDR3 has 15 amino acids. Looked up from germline, CDR1 is MNHEY and CDR2 is SMNVEV (reference sequence). CDR3 residues: CASSSPPRARYEQYF. CDR3 sequence (DNA): TGTGCCAGCAGTTCCCCCCCCAGAGCACGCTACGAGCAGTACTTC.

The genes are TRBV6-5 and TRBJ1-2; a weak D match, TRBD1 (6 bases). CDR1 is MNHEY, CDR2 SVGAGI, per germline. CDR3 length: 14 amino acids. V gave up 4 bases and J gave up 4 bases, with 13 bases separating them. The CDR3 spells CASSSPGQSYGYTF. In DNA, the CDR3 is TGTGCCAGCAGTTCTCCCGGACAGAGCTATGGCTACACCTTC.

J is TRBJ2-2 and V is TRBV24-1; no firm D call. V gave up 7 bases and J gave up 5 bases, with 4 bases separating them. This CDR3 region has 11 residues. Germline-derived CDR1 and CDR2 are KGHDR and SFDVKD. The CDR3 region is CATSQTGELFF. The CDR3, as DNA: TGTGCCACCAGCCAGACCGGGGAGCTGTTTTTT.

The chain employs TRBV5-4 and TRBJ2-3; D is perhaps TRBD2 (5 bases). This CDR3 spans 15 amino acids. V gave up 2 bases and J gave up 2 bases, with 12 bases separating them. Per germline, CDR1 SGHNT and CDR2 YYREEE (reference sequence). In DNA, the CDR3 is TGTGCCAGCAGCTTATCACTAGTGCACACAGATACGCAGTATTTT. Translation: CASSLSLVHTDTQYF.

The genes are TRBV5-1 and TRBJ2-3; D remains ambiguous. V was clipped by 0 bases and J by 6 bases, with 8 bases between them. The CDR3 runs 13 residues. Germline CDR1 reads SGHRS; CDR2 reads YFSETQ. For the CDR3, the DNA is TGCGCCAGCAGCTTGGGACTGGAGGATACGCAGTATTTT. It translates to CASSLGLEDTQYF.

The rearrangement joins TRBV11-2 to TRBJ2-3, with TRBD1 as a possible D gene (6 bases). Trimming removed 1 base from V and 1 base from J, with 6 bases in between. The CDR3 totals 14 residues. In germline, CDR1 is SGHAT, CDR2 FQNNGV. The CDR3 loop is CASSLGQGTDTQYF. The DNA of the CDR3 is TGTGCCAGCAGCTTAGGACAGGGCACAGATACGCAGTATTTT.

The V gene is TRBV4-1, the J gene TRBJ1-2; 12 bases map to TRBD1. CDR3 size: 18 residues. V dropped 3 bases and J dropped 4; count of bases not matched to a gene: 12. CDR1 is MGHRA and CDR2 is YSYEKL in the germline V gene. CDR3 DNA sequence: TGCGCCAGCAGCCACCCCGGGACAGGGGGCAGGGATAGCTATGGCTACACCTTC. Its translation: CASSHPGTGGRDSYGYTF.

The rearrangement joins TRBV6-5 to TRBJ1-6; unclear D gene. In germline, CDR1 is MNHEY, CDR2 SVGAGI. This CDR3 region has 15 residues. V was pared by 0 bases and J by 4 bases, with 7 bases between. The CDR3 reads CASSYSKVYNSPLHF. DNA of the CDR3: TGTGCCAGCAGTTACTCGAAGGTTTATAATTCACCCCTCCACTTT.

This clone occurred once. J is TRBJ2-7 and V is TRBV7-2, with D tentatively TRBD1 or TRBD2 (5 bases each). The germline V gene encodes CDR1 SGHTA and CDR2 FQGNSA. The CDR3 runs to 15 residues. Deletions cut 5 bases from V and 0 bases from J, with 14 bases between. CDR3 DNA: TGTGCCAGCAGCGTCGGGACGGGAAGCTCCTACGAGCAGTACTTC. This encodes CASSVGTGSSYEQYF.

The V gene is TRBV5-1, the J gene TRBJ1-1; TRBD1 is a possible D gene (5 bases). This CDR3 is 14 amino acids long. Trimming stripped 2 bases from V and 1 base from J, with 9 bases between. Per the germline V gene, CDR1 is SGHRS and CDR2 is YFSETQ. Written as DNA, the CDR3 is TGCGCCAGCAGCTTTGGGGCAGGGAACACTGAAGCTTTCTTT. Its translation is CASSFGAGNTEAFF.

The rearrangement links TRBV6-5 to TRBJ1-2; D gene ambiguous. Germline assignment: CDR1 MNHEY and CDR2 SVGAGI. The CDR3 runs to 13 residues. Trimming removed 6 bases from V and 8 bases from J, with 16 bases in between. CDR3 sequence (DNA): TGTGCCAGCAGCGTACGGGTGGGCTACGGCTACACCTTC. Translating gives CASSVRVGYGYTF.

The rearrangement joins TRBV6-5 to TRBJ2-7; a possible D gene is TRBD2 (6 bases). Germline V gene sequence: CDR1 MNHEY, CDR2 SVGAGI. There are 14 residues in the CDR3. V was clipped by 8 bases and J by 2 bases, with 16 bases between them. The CDR3 loop is CASLGQDYPYEQYF. CDR3 sequence (DNA): TGTGCCAGCTTGGGGCAGGACTACCCCTACGAGCAGTACTTC.

This clone is a singleton in its sample. The chain couples TRBV6-5 to TRBJ1-2; 7 positions agree with TRBD1. This CDR3 contains 14 residues. V dropped 10 bases and J dropped 3; count of bases not matched to a gene: 11. In germline, CDR1 is MNHEY, CDR2 SVGAGI. The CDR3 here is CATAWDSADYGYTF. In DNA form, the CDR3 reads TGTGCCACCGCATGGGACAGCGCTGACTATGGCTACACCTTC.

The chain combines TRBV5-1 with TRBJ2-5; TRBD1 aligns across 11 bases. Unmatched junction bases numbered 3, after V lost 4 bases and J lost 7 bases. Per germline, CDR1 SGHRS and CDR2 YFSETQ. The CDR3 is made up of 13 amino acids. CDR3: CASSKGQGGTQYF. The CDR3 DNA sequence: TGCGCCAGCAGCAAGGGACAGGGGGGGACCCAGTACTTC. Together with reference TRBV5-1 and TRBJ2-5, the CDR3 gives the full variable domain: KAGVTQTPRYLIKTRGQQVTLSCSPISGHRSVSWYQQTPGQGLQFLFEYFSETQRNKGNFPGRFSGRQFSNSRSEMNVSTLELGDSALYLCASSKGQGGTQYFGPGTRLLVL.

The V call is TRBV4-2, the J call TRBJ2-5; maybe TRBD1 (6 bases). Germline CDR1 and CDR2: LGHNA and YNFKEQ. This CDR3 contains 14 residues. V was shortened by 0 bases and J by 7 bases, with 12 bases between the two germline ends. The CDR3 DNA sequence: TGTGCCAGCAGCCAAGACAGGGGAGAGAGGACCCAGTACTTC. It encodes CASSQDRGERTQYF.

This sequence joins TRBV7-2 and TRBJ1-3, with a weak D call TRBD1 (6 bases). The ends were cut back, 7 bases at V and 4 bases at J, with 11 bases in the middle. CDR3 length equals 13 residues. Germline V gene data show CDR1 as SGHTA and CDR2 as FQGNSA. The CDR3: CASTQTGGNTIYF. CDR3 sequence (DNA): TGTGCCAGCACTCAGACAGGAGGAAACACCATATATTTT.

There are a few counts of this clone. The junction shows a germline mismatch at one end, possibly a read error. This rearrangement joins TRBV7-2 to TRBJ2-3; 11 nucleotides align to TRBD2. The CDR3 is 15 amino acids. CDR1 and CDR2 (germline): SGHTA, FQGNSA. Here the CDR3 DNA reads TGTGCCAGCAGATTAGCGGGGGGGCCCACAGATACGCAGTATTTT. This translates into CASRLAGGPTDTQYF. Using reference TRBV7-2 and TRBJ2-3 for the parts outside the CDR3, the full variable domain is GAGVSQSPSNKVTEKGKDVELRCDPISGHTALYWYRQSLGQGLEFLIYFQGNSAPDKSGLPSDRFSAERTGGSVSTLTIQRTQQEDSAVYLCASRLAGGPTDTQYFGPGTRLTVL.

This clone has a single count. The chain recombines TRBV11-2 with TRBJ2-5; D may be TRBD1 (5 bases). V was cut by 6 bases and J by 0 bases, with 17 bases left in between. The CDR3 loop spans 16 amino acids. CDR1 and CDR2 (germline): SGHAT, FQNNGV. The DNA for the CDR3 is TGTGCCAGCAGTTACCAAGGGGTCTCGTACCAAGAGACCCAGTACTTC. This encodes CASSYQGVSYQETQYF.

The chain joins TRBV12-3 or TRBV12-4 to TRBJ2-5; the D gene is possibly TRBD1 (5 bases). CDR3 size: 13 residues. V was clipped by 6 bases and J by 2 bases, with 10 bases between them. CDR3 loop: CASSGAGQETQYF. The CDR3 nucleotides read TGTGCCAGCAGCGGCGCAGGGCAAGAGACCCAGTACTTC.

The rearrangement links TRBV2 to TRBJ1-6; D may be TRBD1 (6 bases). CDR3 size: 13 residues. Germline CDR1 SNHLY, CDR2 FYNNEI. V was pared by 5 bases and J by 10 bases, with 12 bases between. DNA for the CDR3: TGTGCCAGCAGTACACAGGGCGTGTCACCCCTCCACTTT. Protein sequence: CASSTQGVSPLHF.

The chain is built from TRBV5-4 and TRBJ2-7, with TRBD2 matching 15 bases. CDR1 and CDR2 (germline): SGHNT, YYREEE (reference sequence). Unmatched junction bases numbered 8, after V lost 4 bases and J lost 0 bases. This CDR3 region has 18 residues. The CDR3 sequence is CASSLGTSGGRTSYEQYF. CDR3 coding DNA: TGTGCCAGCAGCCTAGGGACTAGCGGGGGGCGTACCTCCTACGAGCAGTACTTC.

This sequence joins TRBV19 and TRBJ2-7; possibly TRBD2 for D (6 bases). The CDR3 loop spans 18 amino acids. Looked up from germline, CDR1 is LNHDA and CDR2 is SQIVND (reference sequence). V was clipped by 1 base and J by 3 bases, with 22 bases between them. CDR3 sequence reads: CASSIGSAAGLQYYEQYF. The CDR3 region has the DNA TGTGCCAGTAGTATAGGGTCGGCGGCGGGACTGCAGTACTACGAGCAGTACTTC.

The genes are TRBV18 and TRBJ2-7; D uncertain. Germline assignment: CDR1 KGHSH and CDR2 LQKENI. This CDR3 comprises 13 residues. The V gene lost 2 bases and the J gene lost 1 base, with 6 bases spanning the gap. The CDR3 protein is CASSPASSYEQYF. For the CDR3, the DNA is TGTGCCAGCTCACCAGCGAGTTCCTACGAGCAGTACTTC.